The 23 T cell receptor beta chains given below trace back to one sample, sequenced in a study of OX40 agonist ivuxolimab in advanced cancers. Measured with immunoSEQ multiplex PCR; TCRdb has only the in-frame clones, and not every one. This sample has 65,000 to 90,000 clones; almost 85% occur once, and the top ten carry 4% to 6%. Sequenced here: CD4+ or CD8+ T cells sorted from blood, sampled in a trial of the OX40 agonist ivuxolimab. These receptors all stem from an adult with an advanced solid tumor such as melanoma, head and neck, liver or kidney cancer.

This chain uses TRBV23-1 with TRBJ2-4; no definite D call. TRBV23-1 is marked as an open reading frame, function uncertain. V lost 3 bases, J lost 0 bases, and 9 bases lay in between. The CDR3 runs to 15 residues. The chain's CDR3 is CASSQRQLAKNIQYF. The CDR3 DNA sequence: TGCGCCAGCAGTCAGAGGCAGCTAGCCAAAAACATTCAGTACTTC.

V gene TRBV6-5 combines with J gene TRBJ1-5; D is undetermined. V was shortened by 2 bases and J by 4 bases, with 6 bases between the two germline ends. CDR3 length equals 13 residues. Germline V gives CDR1 MNHEY, CDR2 SVGAGI. This CDR3 is CASSYNENQPQHF. DNA for the CDR3: TGTGCCAGCAGTTACAATGAAAATCAGCCCCAGCATTTT.

The chain links TRBV19 to TRBJ2-5; 9 nucleotides align to TRBD1. Germline loops: CDR1 LNHDA, CDR2 SQIVND (reference sequence). V dropped 3 bases and J dropped 3; count of bases not matched to a gene: 8. The CDR3 covers 16 residues. The CDR3 DNA reads as TGTGCCAGTAGTATTTTGCCGGGACAGGGTGAAGAGACCCAGTACTTC. As protein: CASSILPGQGEETQYF.

J is TRBJ2-7 and V is TRBV7-9; D is uncertain. Germline CDR1 is SEHNR and CDR2 is FQNEAQ (reference sequence). V dropped 1 base and J dropped 7 bases, with 11 bases sitting between them. This CDR3 region has 13 residues. CDR3 protein: CASSLGWSGEQYF. DNA for the CDR3: TGTGCCAGCAGCTTAGGATGGTCTGGTGAGCAGTACTTC.

The CDR3 is CASSLAGGTYEQYF. CDR3 bases: TGTGCCAGCAGCTTGGCGGGGGGCACCTACGAGCAGTACTTC. The chain joins TRBV5-4 to TRBJ2-7; weak D call: TRBD2 (7 bases). Per germline, CDR1 SGHNT and CDR2 YYREEE (reference sequence). CDR3 length: 14 amino acids. The ends were cut back, 0 bases at V and 2 bases at J, with 9 bases in the middle.

Worth noting for this clone: An end of the junction differs from the germline gene, which may be a read error. The rearrangement uses TRBV18 and TRBJ2-7, with TRBD1 matching over 7 bases. Looked up from germline, CDR1 is KGHSH and CDR2 is LQKENI. This CDR3 is 14 amino acids long. This chain's CDR3 is CASSPQGIAYEQYF. The CDR3, as DNA: TGTGCCAGCTCGCCACAGGGGATCGCCTACGAGCAGTACTTC.

The sample holds a few counts of this clone. V usage is TRBV6-1 and J usage is TRBJ2-5, with a possible D match to TRBD1 (6 bases). The CDR3 is made up of 14 amino acids. Trimming cost V 5 bases and J 0 bases, with 10 bases left between them. CDR1 MNHNS and CDR2 SASEGT come from the germline V gene. CDR3 sequence reads: CASSIGQNQETQYF. The CDR3 DNA follows: TGTGCCAGCAGTATCGGACAGAACCAAGAGACCCAGTACTTC.

The chain has TRBV5-4 and TRBJ1-2, with 8 bases aligning to TRBD1. This CDR3 contains 16 residues. Germline trimming cut 0 bases from V and 4 bases from J; bases unmatched to any gene: 8. Germline V gene sequence: CDR1 SGHNT, CDR2 YYREEE (reference sequence). The CDR3 DNA reads as TGTGCCAGCAGCTTGGGTTCAGGGGGCGAGAGCTATGGCTACACCTTC. Its translation is CASSLGSGGESYGYTF.

This clone has just one count. CDR3 sequence reads: CASSLFAGTQYF. Here the CDR3 DNA reads TGTGCCAGCAGCCTATTTGCGGGGACGCAGTATTTT. J is TRBJ2-3 and V is TRBV7-9, with D maybe TRBD2 (6 bases). Per germline, CDR1 SEHNR and CDR2 FQNEAQ (reference sequence). This CDR3 contains 12 residues. Between the trimmed V and J ends, which lost 5 bases and 9 bases, there was a span of 12 bases.

This clone was found a few times. This sequence joins TRBV6-1 and TRBJ1-1; tentative D call: TRBD1 (5 bases). V was cut by 1 base and J by 1 base, with 7 bases left in between. This CDR3 has 14 amino acids. Germline CDR1 is MNHNS and CDR2 is SASEGT. In nucleotides, the CDR3 is TGTGCCAGCAGTGAAGGCGGGACGAACACTGAAGCTTTCTTT. It encodes CASSEGGTNTEAFF.

This clone was seen only once. The chain uses TRBV7-2 and TRBJ2-7, with 8 bases lining up with TRBD1. The CDR3 extends over 12 amino acids. The ends lost 5 bases at V and 4 bases at J; junction bases unmatched: 1. Looked up from germline, CDR1 is SGHTA and CDR2 is FQGNSA. CDR3 residues: CASSRQGYEQYF. DNA of the CDR3: TGTGCCAGCAGCAGACAGGGGTACGAGCAGTACTTC. Together with reference TRBV7-2 and TRBJ2-7, the CDR3 gives the full variable domain: GAGVSQSPSNKVTEKGKDVELRCDPISGHTALYWYRQSLGQGLEFLIYFQGNSAPDKSGLPSDRFSAERTGGSVSTLTIQRTQQEDSAVYLCASSRQGYEQYFGPGTRLTVT.

CDR3 in amino acids: CASSQPILAVRGTKNIQYF. The CDR3, as DNA: TGTGCCAGCAGCCAACCCATCCTAGCGGTCCGGGGAACCAAAAACATTCAGTACTTC. The chain employs TRBV4-2 and TRBJ2-4, with TRBD2 identical over 7 bases. Germline V gene data show CDR1 as LGHNA and CDR2 as YNFKEQ. The CDR3 has 19 amino acids. J was trimmed by 2 bases and V by 2 bases; bases with no gene match: 15.

V usage is TRBV10-3 and J usage is TRBJ1-5; 7 nucleotides match TRBD1. Trimming removed 10 bases from V and 1 base from J; junction bases left unmatched: 7. This CDR3 spans 14 amino acids. The germline gives CDR1 ENHRY, CDR2 SYGVKD. DNA of the CDR3: TGTGCCACCAGGGACAGCGAAAGCAATCAGCCCCAGCATTTT. Encoded protein: CATRDSESNQPQHF.

The chain is built from TRBV6-7 and TRBJ2-7; D is perhaps TRBD2 (7 bases). TRBV6-7 is sorted into the ORF group, with uncertain function. The V end lost 7 bases, the J end lost 4 bases, and 20 bases lay between the germline ends. There are 15 residues in the CDR3. CDR3 residues: CASKKSGGRIYEQYF. The CDR3 DNA reads TGTGCCAGCAAAAAATCCGGGGGGCGAATTTACGAGCAGTACTTC.

The chain recombines TRBV4-3 with TRBJ2-4, with D perhaps matching TRBD2 (6 bases). CDR3 length: 16 amino acids. Per germline, CDR1 LGHNA and CDR2 YSLEER. V was pared by 0 bases and J by 9 bases, with 18 bases between. CDR3 protein: CASSQDPGLHGGIQYF. DNA for the CDR3: TGCGCCAGCAGCCAAGACCCGGGGCTCCACGGGGGCATTCAGTACTTC.

This clone is deemed medium-sized (0.01 to 0.1%). The chain has TRBV19 and TRBJ2-7, with 14 bases fitting TRBD2. Germline values: CDR1 LNHDA, CDR2 SQIVND (reference sequence). V trimming: 3 bases; J trimming: 3 bases; junction bases outside the gene matches: 4. This CDR3 region has 16 residues. CDR3: CASSMGLAGAGYEQYF. CDR3 coding DNA: TGTGCCAGTAGTATGGGACTAGCGGGAGCCGGCTACGAGCAGTACTTC. Full variable domain (missing parts from reference TRBV19 and TRBJ2-7): DGGITQSPKYLFRKEGQNVTLSCEQNLNHDAMYWYRQDPGQGLRLIYYSQIVNDFQKGDIAEGYSVSREKKESFPLTVTSAQKNPTAFYLCASSMGLAGAGYEQYFGPGTRLTVT.

This clone was recorded a few times. J is TRBJ1-2 and V is TRBV29-1, with D perhaps matching TRBD1 (5 bases). The germline gives CDR1 SQVTM, CDR2 ANQGSEA. CDR3 length: 13 residues. The V and J ends lost 1 base and 7 bases respectively, with 13 bases between them. The CDR3 bases are TGCAGCGTTGAAGCCGATCAGGGATCTGGCTACACCTTC. It codes for CSVEADQGSGYTF.

The chain couples TRBV6-4 to TRBJ1-1, with 9 bases lining up with TRBD1. Germline-derived CDR1 and CDR2 are MRHNA and SNTAGT. There are 13 residues in the CDR3. J was trimmed by 9 bases and V by 6 bases; bases with no gene match: 8. CDR3 sequence reads: CASRSPGQGKAFF. In nucleotides, the CDR3 is TGTGCCAGCAGGAGTCCGGGACAGGGTAAAGCTTTCTTT.

The sample holds one count of this clone. The chain is built from TRBV7-2 and TRBJ2-2; no definite D call. The CDR3 is 14 amino acids. CDR1 and CDR2 from the germline V gene are SGHTA and FQGNSA. Trimming left V 2 bases short and J 4 bases short, with 8 bases between. CDR3 amino acids: CASSLWQSTGELFF. The CDR3 nucleotides read TGTGCCAGCAGCTTATGGCAGTCCACCGGGGAGCTGTTTTTT.

The chain is built from TRBV4-1 and TRBJ2-3; TRBD2 matches 7 bases. The CDR3 covers 14 residues. Germline V CDR1 and CDR2: MGHRA, YSYEKL. V gave up 0 bases and J gave up 4 bases; unmatched junction bases: 1. CDR3 sequence (DNA): TGCGCCAGCAGCCAAGATGGGAGGGCAGATACGCAGTATTTT. As protein: CASSQDGRADTQYF.

The gene calls are TRBV7-9 and TRBJ2-3; D might be TRBD2 (6 bases). Germline CDR1 reads SEHNR; CDR2 reads FQNEAQ (reference sequence). Trimming removed 8 bases from V and 3 bases from J, with 12 bases in between. This CDR3 contains 13 residues. CDR3 DNA sequence: TGTGCCAGCGACTCGAGCGGGACAGATACGCAGTATTTT. It encodes CASDSSGTDTQYF. The variable domain in full, with the rest retrieved from reference TRBV7-9 and TRBJ2-3, is DTGVSQNPRHKITKRGQNVTFRCDPISEHNRLYWYRQTLGQGPEFLTYFQNEAQLEKSRLLSDRFSAERPKGSFSTLEIQRTEQGDSAMYLCASDSSGTDTQYFGPGTRLTVL.

This rearrangement joins TRBV4-1 to TRBJ2-6; TRBD1 aligns across 9 bases. CDR1 is MGHRA and CDR2 is YSYEKL in the germline V gene. This CDR3 region has 19 residues. J gave up 2 bases and V 6 bases, and 14 bases lay outside the gene matches. DNA of the CDR3: TGCGCCAGCAGTCGGAGTGGTGGACAGGGGAGGACTGGGGCCAACGTCCTGACTTTC. Protein product: CASSRSGGQGRTGANVLTF.

This clone was detected a few times. CDR3 sequence: CASSLQGALGYTF. The CDR3 nucleotides read TGTGCCAGCAGTCTACAGGGGGCTCTTGGCTACACCTTC. This chain links TRBV6-5 with TRBJ1-2; 9 bases fit TRBD1. The CDR3 contains 13 residues. After removal of 5 bases from V and 7 bases from J, the junction contained 5 bases not matched to a gene. Germline values: CDR1 MNHEY, CDR2 SVGAGI.